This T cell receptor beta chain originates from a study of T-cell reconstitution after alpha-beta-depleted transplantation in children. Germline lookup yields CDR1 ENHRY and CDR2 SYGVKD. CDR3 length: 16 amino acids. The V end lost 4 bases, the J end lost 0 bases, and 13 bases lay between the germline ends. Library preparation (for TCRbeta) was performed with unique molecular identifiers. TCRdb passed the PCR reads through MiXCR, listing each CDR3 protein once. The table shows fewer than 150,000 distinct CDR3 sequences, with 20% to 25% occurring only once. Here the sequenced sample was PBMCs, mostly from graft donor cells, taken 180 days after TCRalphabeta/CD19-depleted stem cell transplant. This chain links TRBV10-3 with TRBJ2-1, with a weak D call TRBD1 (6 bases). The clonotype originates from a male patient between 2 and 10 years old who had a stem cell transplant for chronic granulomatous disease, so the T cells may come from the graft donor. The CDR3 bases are TGTGCCATCAGTGGGATAACAGGGTCCTCCTACAATGAGCAGTTCTTC. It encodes CAISGITGSSYNEQFF.